The 27 T cell receptor beta chains given below trace back to one sample, sequenced in a study of human T cells and chemical hapten exposure. In TCRdb, the RACE reads were re-called with MiXCR into one record per CDR3 protein. The sample lists 180,000 or so distinct CDR3 sequences; roughly 15% were seen once. As for time point: patch test 1, 2 weeks after DPC sensitization. Treatment defined: therapeutic diphenylcyclopropenone sensitization with weekly scalp DPC. The sample was whole blood, taken in connection with sensitization to the hapten diphenylcyclopropenone (DPC). These receptors were collected from a woman in her twenties or thirties with alopecia areata. Some clones in this sample may be carry-over from other donors' samples.

Worth noting for this clonotype: The junction does not match germline at one end; this may be a read error. The chain combines TRBV7-2 with TRBJ1-2; 12 positions agree with TRBD1. Germline CDR1 reads SGHTA; CDR2 reads FQGNSA. The CDR3 is 14 amino acids. The CDR3 region has the DNA TGTGTCAGCAGCTCAGGGACAGGGGGCTACGGCTACACCTTC. Translation: CVSSSGTGGYGYTF. The entire variable domain, with the rest obtained from reference TRBV7-2 and TRBJ1-2, is as follows: GAGVSQSPSNKVTEKGKDVELRCDPISGHTALYWYRQSLGQGLEFLIYFQGNSAPDKSGLPSDRFSAERTGGSVSTLTIQRTQQEDSAVYLCVSSSGTGGYGYTFGSGTRLTVV.

This clonotype was found many times. V gene TRBV7-6 combines with J gene TRBJ2-1; D is ambiguous. The CDR3 is 13 amino acids. From germline, CDR1 is SGHVS and CDR2 FNYEAQ. The germline V and J ends were trimmed by 0 bases and 10 bases, with 10 bases remaining between them. DNA of the CDR3: TGTGCCAGCAGCTTAGCGGCCAGCCAGGAGCAGTTCTTC. Encoded protein: CASSLAASQEQFF.

The V and J genes are TRBV20-1 and TRBJ2-1, with no clear D. The CDR3 runs 14 residues. Trimming left V 1 base short and J 5 bases short, with 12 bases between. CDR1 is DFQATT, CDR2 SNEGSKA, per germline (reference sequence). CDR3 residues: CSARVVRRNNEQFF. CDR3 coding DNA: TGCAGTGCTAGAGTGGTGCGGAGAAACAATGAGCAGTTCTTC.

A note on this clonotype: A much larger clone lies a single base off, so this may be a read error. V is TRBV7-2 and J is TRBJ2-7; 7 bases fit TRBD2. Trimming cost V 0 bases and J 4 bases; bases outside gene matches: 9. Germline CDR1 is SGHTA and CDR2 is FQGNSA. There are 16 residues in the CDR3. The CDR3 sequence: CASSLASGDVEYEQYF. The CDR3 DNA follows: TGTGCCAGCAGCTTAGCAAGCGGGGACGTAGAGTACGAGCAGTACTTC.

With regard to this clonotype: It may be a read error: a sequence one base away is much more abundant. The rearrangement uses TRBV28 and TRBJ2-7; D call uncertain. Germline CDR1 and CDR2: MDHEN and SYDVKM. This CDR3 has 14 residues. Deletions cut 2 bases from V and 3 bases from J, with 11 bases between. The CDR3 spells CASSLTNGHYEQYF. The CDR3 bases are TGTGCCAGCAGTTTAACTAACGGCCACTACGAGCAGTACTTC.

This CDR3 is CSACVGLAGVLETQYF. As DNA, the CDR3 is TGCAGTGCCTGCGTGGGACTAGCGGGAGTTTTAGAGACCCAGTACTTC. The J gene is TRBJ2-5, the V gene TRBV20-1; 14 nucleotides match TRBD2. The CDR3 is made up of 16 amino acids. V dropped 6 bases and J dropped 4; count of bases not matched to a gene: 10. From germline, CDR1 is DFQATT and CDR2 SNEGSKA (reference sequence).

This clonotype showed up many times. The gene calls are TRBV3-1 and TRBJ2-5; TRBD2 aligns across 9 bases. The CDR3 has 17 residues. J was trimmed by 3 bases and V by 1 base; bases with no gene match: 9. The V gene's germline CDR1 is LGHDT and CDR2 YNNKEL (reference sequence). CDR3 sequence reads: CASSQVHWTSVEETQYF. The CDR3 DNA follows: TGTGCCAGCAGCCAAGTACATTGGACTAGCGTTGAAGAGACCCAGTACTTC.

This chain uses TRBV4-3 with TRBJ1-4; tentative D call: TRBD1 (5 bases). The V end lost 5 bases, the J end lost 4 bases, and 14 bases lay between the germline ends. The CDR3 has 15 amino acids. CDR1 is LGHNA, CDR2 YSLEER, per germline. This CDR3 reads CASSVGPGYNEKLFF. The CDR3, as DNA: TGCGCCAGCAGCGTTGGCCCAGGGTATAATGAAAAACTGTTTTTT.

Of note for this clonotype: This may arise from a read error, as a much more abundant clone is one base away. The chain recombines TRBV10-3 with TRBJ1-6, with a tentative D call TRBD1 (6 bases). Trimming cost V 5 bases and J 9 bases, with 14 bases left between them. Germline CDR1 and CDR2: ENHRY and SYGVKD. There are 14 residues in the CDR3. The CDR3 loop reads CAISNRQDGSPLHF. The DNA of the CDR3 is TGTGCCATCAGTAACAGACAGGACGGTTCACCCCTCCACTTT.

This clonotype occurred many times. The genes are TRBV2 and TRBJ1-6; 7 nucleotides agree with TRBD1. Trimming cost V 6 bases and J 10 bases; bases outside gene matches: 12. The V gene's germline CDR1 is SNHLY and CDR2 FYNNEI. This CDR3 comprises 15 residues. The CDR3 reads CASRRTGMDGSPLHF. The CDR3 DNA reads as TGTGCCAGCAGAAGGACAGGAATGGATGGGTCACCCCTCCACTTT.

In this sample, this clonotype turned up many times. The rearrangement links TRBV28 to TRBJ1-5; perhaps TRBD1 as D (6 bases). In germline, CDR1 is MDHEN, CDR2 SYDVKM. The V gene lost 6 bases and the J gene lost 5 bases, with 17 bases spanning the gap. The CDR3 consists of 15 residues. The CDR3 sequence: CASRTAGAGDQPQHF. Here the CDR3 DNA reads TGTGCCAGCAGGACCGCAGGGGCAGGGGATCAGCCCCAGCATTTT.

This clonotype was recorded a few times. The CDR3 DNA sequence: TGTGCCAGCAGTTCCGGACTAGCGGGTACCTACGAGCAGTACTTC. Protein product: CASSSGLAGTYEQYF. V usage is TRBV2 and J usage is TRBJ2-7; 11 bases align to TRBD2. V lost 5 bases, J lost 2 bases, and 5 bases stayed unmatched. The CDR3 covers 15 residues. Germline-derived CDR1 and CDR2 are SNHLY and FYNNEI.

This chain connects TRBV28 to TRBJ2-2; tentatively, D is TRBD2 (5 bases). The CDR3 runs to 11 residues. Trimming removed 8 bases from V and 5 bases from J, with 6 bases in between. Germline CDR1 and CDR2: MDHEN and SYDVKM. The CDR3 region is CASCGTGELFF. CDR3 coding DNA: TGTGCCAGCTGCGGGACCGGGGAGCTGTTTTTT.

This clonotype was seen ten or more times. V gene TRBV18 combines with J gene TRBJ2-1; TRBD2 matches 9 bases. The V segment lost 6 bases and the J segment 5 bases; nucleotides outside the gene matches: 8. Germline values: CDR1 KGHSH, CDR2 LQKENI. The CDR3 sequence is 15 residues long. DNA of the CDR3: TGTGCCAGCTCCCCTACTAGCGGGTTCGACAATGAGCAGTTCTTC. Translation gives CASSPTSGFDNEQFF. The full variable domain, rest sourced from reference TRBV18 and TRBJ2-1, is NAGVMQNPRHLVRRRGQEARLRCSPMKGHSHVYWYRQLPEEGLKFMVYLQKENIIDESGMPKERFSAEFPKEGPSILRIQQVVRGDSAAYFCASSPTSGFDNEQFFGPGTRLTVL.

This clonotype has more than one count but fewer than ten. The chain uses TRBV4-2 and TRBJ2-5, with 8 bases lining up with TRBD2. CDR1 is LGHNA and CDR2 is YNFKEQ in the germline V gene. The J segment lost 5 bases and the V segment lost 0 bases, leaving 5 bases of the junction unmatched. This CDR3 region has 15 residues. The CDR3 protein is CASSQDSGGSETQYF. CDR3 DNA: TGTGCCAGCAGCCAAGACTCGGGGGGGTCCGAGACCCAGTACTTC.

This clonotype showed up many times. The chain is built from TRBV30 and TRBJ2-1; possibly TRBD1 for D (6 bases). CDR3 length equals 12 residues. Germline-derived CDR1 and CDR2 are GTSNPN and SVGIG (reference sequence). Trimming pared 1 base from V and 6 bases from J, leaving 7 bases between. CDR3 sequence (DNA): TGTGCCTGGAGTGCACAGGGCAATGAGCAGTTCTTC. It yields the protein CAWSAQGNEQFF.

This clonotype was detected a few times. The V gene is TRBV19, the J gene TRBJ1-5, with TRBD1 matching over 10 bases. The CDR3 runs to 14 residues. The V and J ends lost 6 bases and 5 bases, in that order; junction bases with no gene match: 4. The germline CDR1 and CDR2 sequences are LNHDA and SQIVND (reference sequence). CDR3 coding DNA: TGTGCCAGTAGGGGGACAGGGGCGTATCAGCCCCAGCATTTT. Translating gives CASRGTGAYQPQHF.

The J gene is TRBJ2-1, the V gene TRBV20-1; TRBD1 matches 11 bases. The CDR3 runs to 16 residues. Germline CDR1 reads DFQATT; CDR2 reads SNEGSKA (reference sequence). Trimming removed 1 base from V and 1 base from J; junction bases left unmatched: 3. CDR3 bases: TGCAGTGCTAGAGCCGGGACAGGGGGTTCCTACAATGAGCAGTTCTTC. It specifies CSARAGTGGSYNEQFF.

V is TRBV7-2 and J is TRBJ2-3; D is undetermined. Germline CDR1 reads SGHTA; CDR2 reads FQGNSA. V lost 5 bases, J lost 4 bases, and 13 bases lay in between. There are 14 residues in the CDR3. In DNA form, the CDR3 reads TGTGCCAGCAGCCCGCACCGAGTGCCAGATACGCAGTATTTT. It translates to CASSPHRVPDTQYF.

The V and J genes are TRBV3-1 and TRBJ2-1; D is uncertain. The V end lost 0 bases, the J end lost 6 bases, and 12 bases lay between the germline ends. CDR1 and CDR2 (germline): LGHDT, YNNKEL (reference sequence). The CDR3 is 15 residues long. CDR3 bases: TGTGCCAGCAGCCAAGAGGGCCTCAATTCCAATGAGCAGTTCTTC. This encodes CASSQEGLNSNEQFF.

This chain uses TRBV6-6 with TRBJ2-3; D gene unclear. CDR3 length equals 16 residues. Germline V CDR1 and CDR2: MNHNY, SVGAGI (reference sequence). V lost 0 bases and J 0 bases, leaving 10 bases between the germline ends. CDR3 sequence (DNA): TGTGCCAGCAGTTACTCGAGGCTGCGAAGCACAGATACGCAGTATTTT. Amino acids: CASSYSRLRSTDTQYF.

The table lists this clonotype with many counts. The CDR3 coding sequence is TGTGCCAGCAGTTTAGGGATAGATTATCAGCCCCAGCATTTT. This translates into CASSLGIDYQPQHF. J is TRBJ1-5 and V is TRBV28; D remains ambiguous. This CDR3 spans 14 amino acids. Per the germline V gene, CDR1 is MDHEN and CDR2 is SYDVKM. V was shortened by 2 bases and J by 5 bases, with 10 bases between the two germline ends.

Concerning this clonotype: Given a much more abundant clone one base away, this may be a read error. The chain joins TRBV9 to TRBJ1-6; D uncertain. The germline CDR1 and CDR2 sequences are SGDLS and YYNGEE. The CDR3 spans 14 residues. The CDR3 region has the DNA TGTGCCAGCGGCGTTGGGGAATTCAATTCACCCCTCCACTTT. As protein: CASGVGEFNSPLHF.

This clonotype occurred many times. The chain employs TRBV20-1 and TRBJ1-5, with 8 positions matching TRBD1. Losses at the gene ends were 4 bases for V and 5 bases for J; bases not matched to a gene: 7. The CDR3 runs to 14 residues. Germline CDR1 DFQATT, CDR2 SNEGSKA (reference sequence). The DNA for the CDR3 is TGCAGTGCTACCGGACAGGGCGACGATCAGCCCCAGCATTTT. This codes for CSATGQGDDQPQHF.

The rearrangement uses TRBV4-3 and TRBJ2-7; 7 bases align to TRBD1. The ends lost 0 bases at V and 2 bases at J; junction bases unmatched: 4. The length of the CDR3 is 15 residues. Germline values: CDR1 LGHNA, CDR2 YSLEER. The DNA for the CDR3 is TGCGCCAGCAGCCAAGATAGGGGGCCCACCTACGAGCAGTACTTC. This gives the protein CASSQDRGPTYEQYF.

V gene TRBV5-6 combines with J gene TRBJ2-7; perhaps TRBD1 as D (5 bases). The CDR3 covers 16 residues. V dropped 2 bases and J dropped 0 bases, with 15 bases sitting between them. CDR1 and CDR2 (germline): SGHDT, YYEEEE. The DNA of the CDR3 is TGTGCCAGCAGCTTATTGACAGACCTTATCTCCTACGAGCAGTACTTC. Translation gives CASSLLTDLISYEQYF.

This clonotype was seen only a few times. The genes are TRBV6-1 and TRBJ2-5; D ambiguous. Between the trimmed V and J ends, which lost 2 bases and 5 bases, there was a span of 6 bases. Germline V lookup: CDR1 MNHNS, CDR2 SASEGT. The CDR3 extends over 12 amino acids. DNA for the CDR3: TGTGCCAGCAGTGAATGGTCCGAGACCCAGTACTTC. As protein: CASSEWSETQYF.